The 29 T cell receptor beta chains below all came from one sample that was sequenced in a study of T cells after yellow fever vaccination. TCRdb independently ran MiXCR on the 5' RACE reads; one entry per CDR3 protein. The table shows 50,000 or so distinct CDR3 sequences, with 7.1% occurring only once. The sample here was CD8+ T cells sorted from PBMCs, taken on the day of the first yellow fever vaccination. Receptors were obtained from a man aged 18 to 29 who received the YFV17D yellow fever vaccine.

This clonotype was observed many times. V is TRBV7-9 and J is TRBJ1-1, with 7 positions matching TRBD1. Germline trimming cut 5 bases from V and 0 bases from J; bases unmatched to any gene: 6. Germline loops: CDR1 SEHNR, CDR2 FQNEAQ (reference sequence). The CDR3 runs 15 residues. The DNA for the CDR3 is TGTGCCAGCAGCCCCGGGACAGCGATGAACACTGAAGCTTTCTTT. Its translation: CASSPGTAMNTEAFF.

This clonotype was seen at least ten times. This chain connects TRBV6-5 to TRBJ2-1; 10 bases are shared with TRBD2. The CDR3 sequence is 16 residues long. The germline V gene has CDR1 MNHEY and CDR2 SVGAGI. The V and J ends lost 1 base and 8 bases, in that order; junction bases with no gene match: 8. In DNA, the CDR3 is TGTGCCAGCAGTTACTGGGCTAGCGGGGGTAGGGATGAGCAGTTCTTC. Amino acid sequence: CASSYWASGGRDEQFF.

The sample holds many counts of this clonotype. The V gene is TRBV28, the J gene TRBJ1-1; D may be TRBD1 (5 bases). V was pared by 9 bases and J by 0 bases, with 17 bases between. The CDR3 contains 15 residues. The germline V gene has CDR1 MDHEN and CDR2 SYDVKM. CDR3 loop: CASSMGQLMNTEAFF. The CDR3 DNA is TGTGCCAGTAGTATGGGGCAGTTAATGAACACTGAAGCTTTCTTT. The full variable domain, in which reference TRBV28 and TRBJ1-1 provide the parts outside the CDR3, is DVKVTQSSRYLVKRTGEKVFLECVQDMDHENMFWYRQDPGLGLRLIYFSYDVKMKEKGDIPEGYSVSREKKERFSLILESASTNQTSMYLCASSMGQLMNTEAFFGQGTRLTVV.

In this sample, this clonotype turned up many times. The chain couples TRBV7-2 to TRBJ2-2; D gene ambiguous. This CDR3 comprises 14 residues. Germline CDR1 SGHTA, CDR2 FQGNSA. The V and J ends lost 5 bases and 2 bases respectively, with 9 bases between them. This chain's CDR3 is CASSPPGNTGELFF. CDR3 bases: TGTGCCAGCAGCCCCCCCGGTAACACCGGGGAGCTGTTTTTT.

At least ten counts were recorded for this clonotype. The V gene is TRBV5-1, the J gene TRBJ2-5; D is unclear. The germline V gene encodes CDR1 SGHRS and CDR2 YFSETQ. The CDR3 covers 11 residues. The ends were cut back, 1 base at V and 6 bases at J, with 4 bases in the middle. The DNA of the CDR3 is TGCGCCAGCAGCTTGAGAAAGACCCAGTACTTC. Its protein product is CASSLRKTQYF.

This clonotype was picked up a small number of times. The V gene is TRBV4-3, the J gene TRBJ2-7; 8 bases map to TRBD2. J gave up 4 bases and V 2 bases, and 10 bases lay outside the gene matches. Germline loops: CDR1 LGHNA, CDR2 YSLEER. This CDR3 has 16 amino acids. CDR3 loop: CASSQIAGGRAYEQYF. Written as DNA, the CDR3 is TGCGCCAGCAGCCAAATCGCGGGGGGCCGTGCTTACGAGCAGTACTTC.

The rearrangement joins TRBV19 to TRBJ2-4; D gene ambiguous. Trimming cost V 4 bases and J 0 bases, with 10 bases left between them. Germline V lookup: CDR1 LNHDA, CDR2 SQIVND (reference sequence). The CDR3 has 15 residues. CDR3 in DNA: TGTGCCAGTAGTAAGATGGGGTTAGCCAAAAACATTCAGTACTTC. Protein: CASSKMGLAKNIQYF.

CDR3 residues: CASSQEGVYPGNTIYF. The CDR3 DNA reads TGCGCCAGCAGCCAAGAGGGGGTCTATCCTGGAAACACCATATATTTT. The chain recombines TRBV4-1 with TRBJ1-3, with a weak D call TRBD1 (5 bases). Germline V gene data show CDR1 as MGHRA and CDR2 as YSYEKL. The CDR3 runs to 16 residues. Deletions cut 0 bases from V and 2 bases from J, with 11 bases between.

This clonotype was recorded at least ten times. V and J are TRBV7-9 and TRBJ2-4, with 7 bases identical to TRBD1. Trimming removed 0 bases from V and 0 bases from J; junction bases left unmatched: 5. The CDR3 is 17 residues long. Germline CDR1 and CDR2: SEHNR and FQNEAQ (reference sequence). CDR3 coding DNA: TGTGCCAGCAGCTTAGCCGCGCAGGGGGTAGCCAAAAACATTCAGTACTTC. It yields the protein CASSLAAQGVAKNIQYF. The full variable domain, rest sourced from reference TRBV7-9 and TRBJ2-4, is DTGVSQNPRHKITKRGQNVTFRCDPISEHNRLYWYRQTLGQGPEFLTYFQNEAQLEKSRLLSDRFSAERPKGSFSTLEIQRTEQGDSAMYLCASSLAAQGVAKNIQYFGAGTRLSVL.

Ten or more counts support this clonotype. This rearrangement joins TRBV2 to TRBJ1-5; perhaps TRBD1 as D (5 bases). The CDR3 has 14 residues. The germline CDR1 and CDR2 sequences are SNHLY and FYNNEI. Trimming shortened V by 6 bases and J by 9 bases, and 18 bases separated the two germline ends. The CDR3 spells CASSGTALDVPQHF. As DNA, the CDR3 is TGTGCCAGCAGCGGGACCGCCCTGGATGTGCCCCAGCATTTT.

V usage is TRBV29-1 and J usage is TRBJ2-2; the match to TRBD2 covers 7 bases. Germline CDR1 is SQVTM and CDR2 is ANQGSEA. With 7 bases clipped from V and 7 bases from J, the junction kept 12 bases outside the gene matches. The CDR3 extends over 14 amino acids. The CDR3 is CSAVDPGGIGELFF. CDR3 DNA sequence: TGCAGCGCTGTGGATCCGGGAGGAATCGGGGAGCTGTTTTTT.

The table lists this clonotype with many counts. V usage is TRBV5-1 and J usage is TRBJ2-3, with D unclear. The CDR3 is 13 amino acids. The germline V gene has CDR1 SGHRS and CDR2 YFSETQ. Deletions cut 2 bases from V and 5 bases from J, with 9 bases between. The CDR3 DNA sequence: TGCGCCAGCAGCTTTCTCCGTGGAGATACGCAGTATTTT. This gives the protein CASSFLRGDTQYF.

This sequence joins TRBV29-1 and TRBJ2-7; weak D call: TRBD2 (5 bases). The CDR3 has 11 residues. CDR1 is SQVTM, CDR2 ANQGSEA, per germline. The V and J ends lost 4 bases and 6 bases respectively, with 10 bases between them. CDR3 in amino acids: CSVGTGSEQYV. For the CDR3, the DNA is TGCAGCGTTGGTACGGGGAGCGAGCAGTACGTC.

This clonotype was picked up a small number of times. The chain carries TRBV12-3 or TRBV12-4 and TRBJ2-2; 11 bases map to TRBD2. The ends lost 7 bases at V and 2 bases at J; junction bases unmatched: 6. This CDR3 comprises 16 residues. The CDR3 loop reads CASNPGLADNTGELFF. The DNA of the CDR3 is TGTGCCAGCAACCCGGGACTAGCGGACAACACCGGGGAGCTGTTTTTT.

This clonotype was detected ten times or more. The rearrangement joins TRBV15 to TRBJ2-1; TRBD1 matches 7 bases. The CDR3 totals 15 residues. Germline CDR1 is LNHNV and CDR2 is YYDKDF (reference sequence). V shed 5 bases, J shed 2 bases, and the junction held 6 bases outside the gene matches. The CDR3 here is CATSRDRDAYNEQFF. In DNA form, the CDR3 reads TGTGCCACCAGCCGTGACAGGGACGCCTACAATGAGCAGTTCTTC.

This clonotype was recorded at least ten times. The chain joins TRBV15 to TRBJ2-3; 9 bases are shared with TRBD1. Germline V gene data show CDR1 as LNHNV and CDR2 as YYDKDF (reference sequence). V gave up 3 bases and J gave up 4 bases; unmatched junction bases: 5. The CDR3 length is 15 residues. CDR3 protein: CATSSTGGRADTQYF. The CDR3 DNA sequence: TGTGCCACCAGCAGTACAGGGGGCAGGGCAGATACGCAGTATTTT.

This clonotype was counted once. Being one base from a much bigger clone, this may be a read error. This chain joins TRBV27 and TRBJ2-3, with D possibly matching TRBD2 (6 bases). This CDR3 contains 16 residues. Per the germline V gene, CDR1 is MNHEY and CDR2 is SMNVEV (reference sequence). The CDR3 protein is CAISLRTTSSTDTQYF. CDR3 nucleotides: TGTGCCATCAGTTTAAGGACTACCTCTAGCACAGATACGCAGTATTTT.

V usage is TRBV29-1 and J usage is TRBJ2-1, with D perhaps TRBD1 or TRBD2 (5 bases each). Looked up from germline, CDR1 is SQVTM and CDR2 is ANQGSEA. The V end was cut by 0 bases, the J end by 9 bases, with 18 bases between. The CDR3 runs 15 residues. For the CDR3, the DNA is TGCAGCGTTGAAGATTATATGAGGGGATGGGGTGAGCAGTTCTTC. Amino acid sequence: CSVEDYMRGWGEQFF.

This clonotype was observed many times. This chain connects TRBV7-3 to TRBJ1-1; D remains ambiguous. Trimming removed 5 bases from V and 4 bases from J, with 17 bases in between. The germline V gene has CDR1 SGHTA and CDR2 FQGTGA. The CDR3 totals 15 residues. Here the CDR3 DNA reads TGTGCCAGCAGCCTTAATGGCGGGCTGAGCACTGAAGCTTTCTTT. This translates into CASSLNGGLSTEAFF.

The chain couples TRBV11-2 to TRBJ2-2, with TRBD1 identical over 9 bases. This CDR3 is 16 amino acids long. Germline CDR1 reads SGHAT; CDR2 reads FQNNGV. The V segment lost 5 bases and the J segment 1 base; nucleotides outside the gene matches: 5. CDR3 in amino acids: CASSAGTGMNTGELFF. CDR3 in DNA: TGTGCCAGCAGCGCCGGGACAGGGATGAACACCGGGGAGCTGTTTTTT.

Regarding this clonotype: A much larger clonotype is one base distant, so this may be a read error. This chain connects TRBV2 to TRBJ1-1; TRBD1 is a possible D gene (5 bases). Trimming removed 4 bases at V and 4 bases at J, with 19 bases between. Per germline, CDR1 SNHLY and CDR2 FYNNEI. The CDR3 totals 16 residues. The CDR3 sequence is CASSGNRNKDTTEAFF. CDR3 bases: TGTGCCAGCAGTGGCAACCGGAACAAGGACACCACTGAAGCTTTCTTT.

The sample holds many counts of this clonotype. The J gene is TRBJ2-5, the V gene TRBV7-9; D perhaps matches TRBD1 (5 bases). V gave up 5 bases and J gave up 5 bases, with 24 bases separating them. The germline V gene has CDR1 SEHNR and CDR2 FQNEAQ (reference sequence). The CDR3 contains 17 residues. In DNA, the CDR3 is TGTGCCAGCAGCCCAACCCCGCAGGGCCCAAGAAGCGAGACCCAGTACTTC. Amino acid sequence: CASSPTPQGPRSETQYF. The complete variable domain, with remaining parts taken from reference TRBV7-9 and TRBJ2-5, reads DTGVSQNPRHKITKRGQNVTFRCDPISEHNRLYWYRQTLGQGPEFLTYFQNEAQLEKSRLLSDRFSAERPKGSFSTLEIQRTEQGDSAMYLCASSPTPQGPRSETQYFGPGTRLLVL.

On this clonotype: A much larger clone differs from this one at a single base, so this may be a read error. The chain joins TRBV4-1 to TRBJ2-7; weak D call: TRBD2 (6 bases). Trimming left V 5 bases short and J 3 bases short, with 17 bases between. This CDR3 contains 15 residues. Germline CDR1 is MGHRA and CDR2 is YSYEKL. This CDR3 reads CASSWLEEGLYEQYF. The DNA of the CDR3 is TGCGCCAGCAGCTGGCTCGAGGAGGGGCTCTACGAGCAGTACTTC.

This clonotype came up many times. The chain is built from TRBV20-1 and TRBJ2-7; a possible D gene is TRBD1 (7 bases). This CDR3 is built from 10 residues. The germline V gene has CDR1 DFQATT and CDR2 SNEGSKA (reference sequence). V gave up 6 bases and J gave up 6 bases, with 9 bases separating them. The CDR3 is CSAQGGEQYF. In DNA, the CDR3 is TGCAGTGCCCAGGGGGGCGAGCAGTACTTC.

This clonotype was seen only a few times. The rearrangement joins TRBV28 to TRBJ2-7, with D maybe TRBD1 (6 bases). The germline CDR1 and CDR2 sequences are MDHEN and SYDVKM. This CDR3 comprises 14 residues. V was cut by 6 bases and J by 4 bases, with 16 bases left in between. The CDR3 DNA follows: TGTGCCAGCAGAAATTCAGGGGCTTTGTACGAGCAGTACGTC. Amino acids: CASRNSGALYEQYV.

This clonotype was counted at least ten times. The CDR3 loop reads CASSLGQTKNIQYF. CDR3 DNA: TGTGCCAGCAGCTTAGGACAGACCAAAAACATTCAGTACTTC. The chain is built from TRBV7-9 and TRBJ2-4, with D possibly matching TRBD1 (5 bases). The V gene lost 1 base and the J gene lost 2 bases, with 6 bases spanning the gap. This CDR3 region has 14 residues. The germline CDR1 and CDR2 sequences are SEHNR and FQNEAQ (reference sequence).

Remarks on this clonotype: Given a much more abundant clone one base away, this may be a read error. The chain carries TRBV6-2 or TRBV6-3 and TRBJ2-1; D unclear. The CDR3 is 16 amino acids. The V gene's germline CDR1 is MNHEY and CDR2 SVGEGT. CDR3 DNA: TGTGCCAGCAGTACCTTCGGGTCCCCAGTCGTCGATGAGCAGTTGTTC. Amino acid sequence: CASSTFGSPVVDEQLF.

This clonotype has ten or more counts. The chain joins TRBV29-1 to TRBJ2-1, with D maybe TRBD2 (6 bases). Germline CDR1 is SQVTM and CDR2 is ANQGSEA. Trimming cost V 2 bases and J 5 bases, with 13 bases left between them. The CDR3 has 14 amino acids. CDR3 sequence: CSVERGLSHNEQFF. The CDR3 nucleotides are TGCAGCGTTGAACGGGGACTGTCCCACAATGAGCAGTTCTTC.

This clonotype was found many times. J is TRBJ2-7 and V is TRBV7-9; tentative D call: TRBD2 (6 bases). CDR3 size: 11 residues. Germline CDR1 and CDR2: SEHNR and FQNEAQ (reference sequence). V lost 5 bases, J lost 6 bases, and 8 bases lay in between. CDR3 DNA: TGTGCCAGCAGCCCCGGGGGCGAGCAGTACTTC. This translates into CASSPGGEQYF. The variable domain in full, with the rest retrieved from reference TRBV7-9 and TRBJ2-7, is DTGVSQNPRHKITKRGQNVTFRCDPISEHNRLYWYRQTLGQGPEFLTYFQNEAQLEKSRLLSDRFSAERPKGSFSTLEIQRTEQGDSAMYLCASSPGGEQYFGPGTRLTVT.